The 10 T cell receptor beta chains listed next were all sequenced from one sample in a study of T cells in Graves' hyperthyroidism and ophthalmopathy. Regions amplified from RNA transcripts were the TCR beta CDR3 regions. The HTBI primer set served for first-round RT-PCR of the TCR CDR3. Via MiXCR, TCRdb re-called the multiplex PCR reads, giving one row per CDR3 protein. In the table there are 350,000 to 400,000 distinct CDR3 sequences, 15% to 20% of which are singletons. The sequencing sample was made of blood. Receptor source: a woman between 18 and 29 years old with Graves' hyperthyroidism.

Ten or more counts support this clonotype. This chain links TRBV20-1 with TRBJ2-7, with no clear D. V was cut by 3 bases and J by 5 bases, with 8 bases left in between. The germline V gene has CDR1 DFQATT and CDR2 SNEGSKA (reference sequence). The CDR3 has 11 amino acids. As DNA, the CDR3 is TGCAGTGCTAGCGTTATGGACGAGCAGTACTTC. Translated: CSASVMDEQYF.

As concerns this clonotype: The junction departs from the called germline gene at one end, perhaps through a read error. This chain connects TRBV3-1 to TRBJ1-2, with TRBD1 identical over 8 bases. The germline CDR1 and CDR2 sequences are LGHDT and YNNKEL (reference sequence). This CDR3 has 14 residues. CDR3 nucleotide sequence: TGTGCCAGCAGCCAAGAGCCAGGGGGCAACGGCTTCACCTTC. Its protein product is CASSQEPGGNGFTF. Together with reference TRBV3-1 and TRBJ1-2, the CDR3 gives the full variable domain: DTAVSQTPKYLVTQMGNDKSIKCEQNLGHDTMYWYKQDSKKFLKIMFSYNNKELIINETVPNRFSPKSPDKAHLNLHINSLELGDSAVYFCASSQEPGGNGFTFGSGTRLTVV.

Many counts were recorded for this clonotype. The chain combines TRBV6-2 or TRBV6-3 with TRBJ2-7; 10 bases line up with TRBD2. V lost 2 bases to trimming and J lost 3 bases; unmatched junction nucleotides: 7. Germline loops: CDR1 MNHEY, CDR2 SVGEGT. CDR3 length equals 16 residues. The CDR3 reads CASSYTASGGNYEQYF. The CDR3 DNA sequence: TGTGCCAGCAGTTACACGGCTAGCGGGGGCAACTACGAGCAGTACTTC.

The rearrangement links TRBV6-1 to TRBJ1-5, with a tentative D call TRBD1 (5 bases). Germline loops: CDR1 MNHNS, CDR2 SASEGT. Trimming took off 6 bases at V and 0 bases at J, with 9 bases between the two ends. This CDR3 contains 14 residues. DNA of the CDR3: TGTGCCAGCAGGGGGCAGAATAGCAATCAGCCCCAGCATTTT. Protein: CASRGQNSNQPQHF.

This clonotype was seen at least ten times. The chain carries TRBV10-2 and TRBJ2-5, with 9 bases fitting TRBD2. CDR1 and CDR2 (germline): WSHSY, SAAADI. CDR3 length equals 15 residues. V trimming: 7 bases; J trimming: 5 bases; junction bases outside the gene matches: 11. CDR3 residues: CASTYAGGPHETQYF. The DNA of the CDR3 is TGCGCCAGCACGTACGCGGGGGGGCCTCACGAGACCCAGTACTTC.

This clonotype was detected ten times or more. V is TRBV4-1 and J is TRBJ2-4, with D possibly TRBD2 on 5 matching bases. CDR1 and CDR2 (germline): MGHRA, YSYEKL. With 1 base removed from V and 8 bases from J, the gap between germline ends came to 15 bases. The CDR3 length is 15 residues. CDR3 protein: CASSQVRVLRDIQYF. The CDR3 nucleotides are TGCGCCAGCAGCCAAGTGCGGGTGCTTCGGGACATTCAGTACTTC.

The table lists this clonotype with many counts. The chain recombines TRBV12-3 or TRBV12-4 with TRBJ2-5; TRBD1 is a possible D gene (6 bases). V was pared by 1 base and J by 4 bases, with 13 bases between. The CDR3 consists of 15 residues. DNA for the CDR3: TGTGCCAGCAGTTTAGGGGCGCAGGGGAGAGAGACCCAGTACTTC. It encodes CASSLGAQGRETQYF.

This clonotype was counted between two and nine times. This rearrangement joins TRBV11-2 to TRBJ2-7, with TRBD1 matching 8 bases. The junction had 8 bases not matched to a gene; V was cut back by 5 bases and J by 5 bases. Looked up from germline, CDR1 is SGHAT and CDR2 is FQNNGV. CDR3 length equals 14 residues. The chain's CDR3 is CASSRGTGRNEQYF. In DNA, the CDR3 is TGTGCCAGCAGCAGAGGGACAGGAAGGAACGAGCAGTACTTC.

This clonotype was observed at least ten times. The CDR3 reads CASSLEAYTEAFF. CDR3 nucleotide sequence: TGCGCCAGCAGCTTGGAGGCCTACACTGAAGCTTTCTTT. This chain connects TRBV5-1 to TRBJ1-1, with D uncertain. Germline values: CDR1 SGHRS, CDR2 YFSETQ. CDR3 length equals 13 residues. V lost 0 bases and J 3 bases, leaving 6 bases between the germline ends.

Many counts were recorded for this clonotype. The chain couples TRBV6-5 to TRBJ1-1; D is unresolved. Germline-derived CDR1 and CDR2 are MNHEY and SVGAGI. V was cut by 8 bases and J by 1 base, with 11 bases left in between. CDR3 length: 13 amino acids. In DNA, the CDR3 is TGTGCCAGCCATCACCTCCCGAACACTGAAGCTTTCTTT. Translating it yields CASHHLPNTEAFF.